A selection of T cell receptor beta chains follows, all from one sample in a study of CXCR3-negative and CXCR3-positive naive CD8 T cells. No DNA is given; TCRdb re-called the 5' RACE reads and lists each CDR3 protein once. This sample contains 50,000 to 60,000 distinct CDR3 sequences. Sequencing was performed on naive CXCR3+ CD8+ T cells from blood. Receptor source: a human donor in good health. Some clones in this sample may be carry-over from other donors' samples. Both conserved end residues are part of each CDR3.

v_call	j_call	cdr3_aa
TRBV29-1	TRBJ1-2	CSVPLLLDGYTF
TRBV12-3/TRBV12-4	TRBJ2-1	CASTSPRVDREDNEQFF
TRBV7-6	TRBJ2-7	CASSPTLGGYKFREQYF
TRBV6-5	TRBJ2-1	CASSYGETPSYNEQFF
TRBV19	TRBJ2-3	CASNTLADTDTQYF
TRBV10-3	TRBJ2-7	CAIDREDRPYEQYF
TRBV2	TRBJ2-1	CARSVDSSYNEQFF
TRBV6-2/TRBV6-3	TRBJ2-1	CASRRYPGRDNEQFF
TRBV11-2	TRBJ2-7	CASTPRRSEGSDEQYF
TRBV19	TRBJ1-1	CTSSLHIDRGHTEAFF
TRBV12-3/TRBV12-4	TRBJ1-5	CASKDRDQPQHF
TRBV24-1	TRBJ2-2	CATSGTSLNTGELFF
TRBV25-1	TRBJ1-2	CASSGNRDIGYGYTF
TRBV20-1	TRBJ2-5	CSSGLAGGLRLETQYF
TRBV28	TRBJ2-6	CASTPGTFSGANVLTF
TRBV4-3	TRBJ1-2	CASSLWTGNYGYTF
TRBV6-2/TRBV6-3	TRBJ1-2	CASSYSYQLNYGYTF
TRBV14	TRBJ2-2	CANAGPTGELFF
TRBV20-1	TRBJ2-1	CSARGLDSEQFF
TRBV28	TRBJ1-1	CASSLVGESDTEAFF
TRBV7-9	TRBJ1-5	CASSTDREYSNQPQHF
TRBV28	TRBJ2-7	CASSLGTGSTYEQYF
TRBV7-9	TRBJ1-4	CASSLLPAPGPDATNEKLFF
TRBV18	TRBJ2-4	CASSPIRAGTTRDIQYF
TRBV6-6	TRBJ1-4	CASSYLRNFNEKLFF
TRBV4-1	TRBJ2-1	CASSQDKEGSYNEQFF
TRBV6-5	TRBJ1-6	CASSYKPTGTSSYNSPLHF
TRBV6-5	TRBJ1-1	CASSYAGRDPNTEAFF
TRBV9	TRBJ2-1	CASSVERGSSYNEQFF
TRBV6-2/TRBV6-3	TRBJ1-1	CASSYSWVGRDTEAFF
TRBV7-8	TRBJ2-1	CASSFGLDSYNEQFF
TRBV29-1	TRBJ2-3	CSVDGDLLGADTQYF
TRBV27	TRBJ2-2	CASSLSGYTGELFF
TRBV6-6	TRBJ1-1	CASAWGPGEAFF
TRBV4-3	TRBJ2-3	CASSQEMTDTRTDTQYF
TRBV5-1	TRBJ1-1	CASSPGTGYEVAFF
TRBV7-3	TRBJ2-1	CASSLRTTSSYNEQFF
TRBV9	TRBJ2-1	CASSVGLRGGGNEQFF
TRBV5-5	TRBJ1-5	CASSLEGRKFQPQHF
TRBV24-1	TRBJ2-1	CATRDRANLDEQFF
TRBV6-2/TRBV6-3	TRBJ2-1	CASFGYNEQFF
TRBV5-1	TRBJ2-1	CASSLPSAGSYNEQFF
TRBV6-2/TRBV6-3	TRBJ2-7	CASSSGRTYEQYF